The rows below give T cell receptor beta chains drawn from one sample of a study of CD8+CD57+ T cells in acquired aplastic anemia. TCRdb ran MiXCR on the reads and lists one entry per CDR3 protein. The table records more than 150,000 distinct CDR3 sequences, less than 50% of them present only once. The source material was sorted CD4+, CD8+, or CD8+CD57+ T cells (not recorded which) from PBMCs. The receptors stem from a human donor with aplastic anemia. Both conserved end residues are part of each CDR3. The D gene is left open where the match is weak. Rows give clone size only sometimes, using once, few, many, or a class for an expanded clone.

V gene	J gene	D gene	CDR3 length	clone size	CDR3 protein	CDR3 DNA
TRBV10-3	TRBJ1-1	TRBD1	15	-	CAISESGQGLTEAFF	TGTGCCATCAGTGAGTCGGGACAGGGATTAACTGAAGCTTTCTTT
TRBV12-3/TRBV12-4	TRBJ2-1	TRBD1	16	many	CASSSRTGWVTYEQFF	TGTGCCAGCAGTTCCCGGACAGGGTGGGTCACATACGAGCAGTTCTTC
TRBV24-1	TRBJ1-5	TRBD1	16	-	CATSDTGTGVAQPQHF	TGTGCCACCAGTGACACCGGGACAGGAGTTGCTCAGCCCCAGCATTTT
TRBV20-1	TRBJ2-1	-	12	-	CSGRESYNEQFF	TGCAGTGGTCGGGAATCCTACAATGAGCAGTTCTTC
TRBV5-1	TRBJ1-2	-	14	many	CASSLGTQRGGYTF	TGCGCCAGCAGCTTGGGGACTCAAAGGGGGGGCTACACCTTC
TRBV7-2	TRBJ2-5	-	14	-	CASSLEGKQETQYF	TGTGCCAGCAGCTTAGAAGGAAAACAAGAGACCCAGTACTTC
TRBV25-1	TRBJ2-5	-	15	many	CASARTRGLQETQYF	TGTGCCAGCGCAAGAACGCGGGGGCTGCAAGAGACCCAGTACTTC
TRBV20-1	TRBJ2-5	TRBD2	14	-	CSALGLAGVETQYF	TGCAGTGCTCTCGGACTAGCGGGAGTGGAGACCCAGTACTTC
TRBV5-1	TRBJ1-2	-	14	-	CASSLDLEPYGYTF	TGCGCCAGCAGCTTGGATCTGGAACCTTATGGCTACACCTTC
TRBV11-2	TRBJ2-7	-	14	few	CASSLVAGAHEQYF	TGTGCCAGCAGCTTAGTCGCAGGGGCCCACGAGCAGTACTTC
TRBV2	TRBJ2-2	-	11	many	CASSEGAKLFF	TGTGCCAGCAGTGAAGGGGCGAAGCTGTTTTTT
TRBV7-9	TRBJ2-5	TRBD2	15	many	CASSYSGGQRETQYF	TGTGCCAGCAGCTATTCGGGGGGGCAGAGAGAGACCCAGTACTTC
TRBV20-1	TRBJ2-5	TRBD1	17	few	CSAFPGDRGGKAETQYF	TGCAGTGCCTTTCCCGGGGACAGGGGAGGAAAGGCAGAGACCCAGTACTTC
TRBV19	TRBJ1-2	TRBD1	14	-	CASSPSGQGNGYTF	TGTGCCAGTAGTCCCAGTGGACAGGGTAATGGCTACACCTTC
TRBV15	TRBJ1-2	-	13	many	CATSSSRAGGYTF	TGTGCCACCAGCAGTTCGAGGGCCGGAGGCTACACCTTC
TRBV12-3/TRBV12-4	TRBJ2-3	TRBD2	17	once	CASSLMTGGEFTDTQYF	TGTGCCAGCAGTTTAATGACGGGGGGGGAATTCACAGATACGCAGTATTTT
TRBV24-1	TRBJ2-1	-	13	-	CATSRGKNNEQFF	TGTGCCACCAGTAGGGGAAAAAACAATGAGCAGTTCTTC